This TCR beta chain was observed in a study of blood T cell repertoires in COVID-19. Generated by immunoSEQ multiplex PCR, the TCRdb table keeps only in-frame clones and is missing some. This table has about 270,000 clones, 86% appearing once. This clone was counted a few times. The sample comprised PBMCs or T cells enriched from blood (not recorded which). This TCR came from a woman between 18 and 29 years old who had recovered from COVID-19.

CDR3: CASSPRVGENTEAFF. The CDR3 bases are TGTGCCAGCAGCCCCCGTGTCGGGGAGAACACTGAAGCTTTCTTT. The chain has TRBV11-3 and TRBJ1-1; no firm D call. This CDR3 spans 15 amino acids. Germline loops: CDR1 SGHNT, CDR2 YENEEA. Trimming stripped 5 bases from V and 1 base from J, with 14 bases between.